The clone carrying this T cell receptor (beta chain) was found a few times. In the library, individual cDNA molecules carried attached unique molecular identifiers. TCRdb redid the calling of the 5' RACE reads with MiXCR, one entry per CDR3 protein. Among about 98,000 distinct CDR3 sequences listed, roughly 9.6% were seen once. The data stem from a study of early T cells in non-severe SARS-CoV-2 infection. This CDR3 is built from 15 residues. Trimming at V came to 4 bases and at J to 6 bases, leaving 5 bases not matched to a gene. Germline lookup yields CDR1 SQVTM and CDR2 ANQGSEA. The rearrangement links TRBV29-1 to TRBJ2-2; 13 bases fit TRBD2. The material sequenced was whole blood. This clonotype was sampled from an adult who was a healthcare worker with PCR-confirmed SARS-CoV-2 infection or an uninfected control (not recorded which). CDR3 coding DNA: TGCAGCGTTGCCCAACTAGCGGGAGGGGCCGGGGAGCTGTTTTTT. Translated: CSVAQLAGGAGELFF.